The 28 T cell receptor beta chains reported below all come from one sample, sequenced in a study of beta chain features in type 1 diabetes (dated by TCRdb to the late 2010s). Libraries were built with the immunoSEQ multiplex PCR assay. The entire amount of isolated RNA was reverse transcribed using the High Capacity cDNA Reverse Transcription Kit, so the sequenced TCRB transcripts were expressed ones. The table comes from immuneACCESS by way of TCRdb, which keeps in-frame sequences with V and J called. Part of the clones is missing from these tables; in studies checked, under half for an unresolved V gene and the rest for unknown reasons. For this sample there are about 930,000 clones; roughly 15% appear just once. The top ten constitute about 0.025% of the sample. The sequencing input was naive CD4+ T cells from blood. The cell subset or site label corresponds to: true naive CD4+ T cells. The receptors derive from a woman aged 18-30 years in good health.

This clone was found a few times. J is TRBJ2-7 and V is TRBV7-2; TRBD2 matches 12 bases. The ends lost 4 bases at V and 2 bases at J; junction bases unmatched: 6. Germline CDR1 reads SGHTA; CDR2 reads FQGNSA. This CDR3 is built from 16 residues. CDR3 residues: CASSSLAGGRPYEQYF. The CDR3, as DNA: TGTGCCAGCAGCTCCCTAGCGGGAGGGCGACCCTACGAGCAGTACTTC.

This clone was observed a handful of times. V and J are TRBV4-2 and TRBJ1-2; a weak D match, TRBD1 (6 bases). Germline assignment: CDR1 LGHNA and CDR2 YNFKEQ. The CDR3 is 17 residues long. The V gene lost 1 base and the J gene lost 1 base, with 16 bases spanning the gap. The CDR3 DNA is TGTGCCAGCAGCCAAGTTTCAGGTGGACAGCTTAACTATGGCTACACCTTC. Residues: CASSQVSGGQLNYGYTF.

This chain joins TRBV5-6 and TRBJ2-5, with D tentatively TRBD2 (5 bases). V was trimmed by 1 base and J by 1 base, leaving 14 bases between them. The CDR3 spans 16 residues. Germline V lookup: CDR1 SGHDT, CDR2 YYEEEE. The CDR3 loop reads CASSLRIGAGQETQYF. CDR3 sequence (DNA): TGTGCCAGCAGCTTGAGAATTGGTGCGGGCCAAGAGACCCAGTACTTC.

This clone was recorded a few times. The chain is built from TRBV7-9 and TRBJ2-7; weak D call: TRBD1 (7 bases). This CDR3 comprises 18 residues. Germline CDR1 is SEHNR and CDR2 is FQNEAQ (reference sequence). Trimming stripped 5 bases from V and 3 bases from J, with 26 bases between. CDR3 amino acids: CASSTRDRRSGRYYEQYF. CDR3 in DNA: TGTGCCAGCAGCACCAGGGACAGACGTAGCGGCCGATACTACGAGCAGTACTTC. Based on the CDR3 plus reference TRBV7-9 and TRBJ2-7, the full variable domain is DTGVSQNPRHKITKRGQNVTFRCDPISEHNRLYWYRQTLGQGPEFLTYFQNEAQLEKSRLLSDRFSAERPKGSFSTLEIQRTEQGDSAMYLCASSTRDRRSGRYYEQYFGPGTRLTVT.

To note about this clone: The identical CDR3 is also encoded by other nucleotide sequences in the sample. The genes are TRBV18 and TRBJ1-5; D is ambiguous. The germline V gene has CDR1 KGHSH and CDR2 LQKENI. The CDR3 has 14 residues. V lost 2 bases and J 0 bases, leaving 5 bases between the germline ends. CDR3: CASSPRYSNQPQHF. The CDR3 nucleotides read TGTGCCAGCTCACCAAGGTATAGCAATCAGCCCCAGCATTTT.

V usage is TRBV29-1 and J usage is TRBJ1-6; 7 positions agree with TRBD1. The ends lost 5 bases at V and 7 bases at J; junction bases unmatched: 8. This CDR3 has 14 residues. Germline loops: CDR1 SQVTM, CDR2 ANQGSEA. CDR3 region: CSVRVTGMNSPLHF. In nucleotides, the CDR3 is TGCAGCGTTCGGGTGACAGGGATGAATTCACCCCTCCACTTT. The whole variable domain, remainder taken from reference TRBV29-1 and TRBJ1-6, is SAVISQKPSRDICQRGTSLTIQCQVDSQVTMMFWYRQQPGQSLTLIATANQGSEATYESGFVIDKFPISRPNLTFSTLTVSNMSPEDSSIYLCSVRVTGMNSPLHFGNGTRLTVT.

This chain uses TRBV6-6 with TRBJ2-1, with TRBD2 identical over 12 bases. With 0 bases clipped from V and 15 bases from J, the junction kept 12 bases outside the gene matches. This CDR3 has 16 amino acids. Germline CDR1 MNHNY, CDR2 SVGAGI (reference sequence). CDR3 DNA sequence: TGTGCCAGCAGTTACTCGACCACTAGCGGGAGGCCCAGCCGGTTCTTC. Its protein is CASSYSTTSGRPSRFF.

CDR3 coding DNA: TGTGCCAGCAGCTCTACGCCGGGACAGCTTAATGAAAAACTGTTTTTT. Protein: CASSSTPGQLNEKLFF. V is TRBV7-8 and J is TRBJ1-4, with 7 nucleotides matching TRBD1. This CDR3 spans 16 amino acids. CDR1 is SGHVS and CDR2 is FQNEAQ in the germline V gene. Losses at the gene ends were 4 bases for V and 4 bases for J; bases not matched to a gene: 9. Together with reference TRBV7-8 and TRBJ1-4, the CDR3 gives the full variable domain: GAGVSQSPRYKVAKRGQDVALRCDPISGHVSLFWYQQALGQGPEFLTYFQNEAQLDKSGLPSDRFFAERPEGSVSTLKIQRTQQEDSAVYLCASSSTPGQLNEKLFFGSGTQLSVL.

The rearrangement links TRBV13 to TRBJ2-6; TRBD1 matches at 7 bases. V shed 3 bases and J 3 bases; nucleotides not matched to a gene: 2. CDR3 length: 15 residues. Germline CDR1 reads PRHDT; CDR2 reads FYEKMQ (reference sequence). The CDR3 DNA is TGTGCCAGCAGCTTCTCAGGGGGTGGGGCCAACGTCCTGACTTTC. Translating gives CASSFSGGGANVLTF.

This clone was detected a few times. J is TRBJ2-4 and V is TRBV28, with D possibly called TRBD1 or TRBD2 (5 bases each). Trimming cost V 4 bases and J 0 bases, with 13 bases left between them. This CDR3 spans 16 amino acids. Germline values: CDR1 MDHEN, CDR2 SYDVKM. CDR3 sequence (DNA): TGTGCCAGCAGTTCGGGACCACGTCTAGCCAAAAACATTCAGTACTTC. This sequence encodes CASSSGPRLAKNIQYF.

This clone was detected only a few times. V gene TRBV28 combines with J gene TRBJ2-1; TRBD1 or TRBD2 may be the D gene (5 bases each). The V end lost 6 bases, the J end lost 9 bases, and 18 bases lay between the germline ends. The CDR3 extends over 14 amino acids. CDR1 is MDHEN, CDR2 SYDVKM, per germline. For the CDR3, the DNA is TGTGCCAGCAGACAAACCGAGGGGTCCACTGAGCAGTTCTTC. Protein sequence: CASRQTEGSTEQFF.

This clone was seen a handful of times. The chain couples TRBV29-1 to TRBJ2-2; TRBD2 aligns across 8 bases. The CDR3 consists of 14 residues. V gave up 8 bases and J gave up 5 bases; unmatched junction bases: 10. CDR1 is SQVTM, CDR2 ANQGSEA, per germline. CDR3 loop: CSFRTSSGTGELFF. CDR3 in DNA: TGCAGCTTCAGGACTAGCTCGGGGACCGGGGAGCTGTTTTTT.

CDR3 coding DNA: TGTGCCAGCGGAGGTTATACGCAGTATTTT. This codes for CASGGYTQYF. V is TRBV28 and J is TRBJ2-3, with TRBD2 as a possible D gene (5 bases). The V end was cut by 8 bases, the J end by 7 bases, with 7 bases between. This CDR3 is built from 10 residues. Germline lookup yields CDR1 MDHEN and CDR2 SYDVKM.

The chain is built from TRBV4-3 and TRBJ2-2, with no clear D. CDR1 is LGHNA and CDR2 is YSLEER in the germline V gene. The CDR3 is 16 residues long. V lost 0 bases to trimming and J lost 9 bases, with 17 bases between them. The DNA for the CDR3 is TGCGCCAGCAGCCAAGATACGGCCAGACAACAGCGGGAGCTGTTTTTT. It yields the protein CASSQDTARQQRELFF.

This clone was seen only a few times. V usage is TRBV10-3 and J usage is TRBJ2-5, with 9 bases lining up with TRBD2. J gave up 3 bases and V 6 bases, and 2 bases lay outside the gene matches. The CDR3 covers 13 residues. Germline V lookup: CDR1 ENHRY, CDR2 SYGVKD. The CDR3 is CAISRLAEETQYF. Written as DNA, the CDR3 is TGTGCCATCAGCCGACTAGCGGAAGAGACCCAGTACTTC.

The chain couples TRBV28 to TRBJ2-2, with TRBD2 matching 8 bases. This CDR3 contains 15 residues. The germline gives CDR1 MDHEN, CDR2 SYDVKM. J lost 1 base, V lost 5 bases, and 3 bases had no gene match. The CDR3 loop reads CASSRLAKNTGELFF. CDR3 nucleotides: TGTGCCAGCAGTCGACTAGCGAAGAACACCGGGGAGCTGTTTTTT.

This clone was seen more than once but under ten times. The V call is TRBV4-2, the J call TRBJ2-7, with D unclear. CDR3 length: 15 amino acids. Germline CDR1 reads LGHNA; CDR2 reads YNFKEQ. Trimming removed 0 bases at V and 1 base at J, with 10 bases between. The CDR3, as DNA: TGTGCCAGCAGCCAAGATAAATATGAGTCCTACGAGCAGTACTTC. The encoded protein is CASSQDKYESYEQYF.

This chain connects TRBV7-9 to TRBJ2-5; 9 bases agree with TRBD2. In germline, CDR1 is SEHNR, CDR2 FQNEAQ (reference sequence). V trimming: 3 bases; J trimming: 4 bases; junction bases outside the gene matches: 15. The CDR3 runs to 18 residues. CDR3 nucleotides: TGTGCCAGCAGCTTCGGTAGCGGGAGTAACCCCAAGGGAGAGACCCAGTACTTC. This gives the protein CASSFGSGSNPKGETQYF.

This clone occurred a few times. The V and J genes are TRBV7-8 and TRBJ1-2; D is possibly TRBD1 (6 bases). This CDR3 comprises 16 residues. V was shortened by 3 bases and J by 8 bases, with 22 bases between the two germline ends. From germline, CDR1 is SGHVS and CDR2 FQNEAQ. In nucleotides, the CDR3 is TGTGCCAGCAGCTTGGCCGAAGGGCGGGGGGCGAACGGCTACACCTTC. Translating it yields CASSLAEGRGANGYTF.

This clone was observed a handful of times. V gene TRBV5-1 combines with J gene TRBJ2-2; D is perhaps TRBD2 (6 bases). Germline-derived CDR1 and CDR2 are SGHRS and YFSETQ. V was trimmed by 4 bases and J by 16 bases, leaving 14 bases between them. The CDR3 covers 11 residues. The chain's CDR3 is CASSMGLARFF. CDR3 sequence (DNA): TGCGCCAGCAGCATGGGACTCGCTCGGTTTTTT.

This clone has a handful of counts. The V and J genes are TRBV5-7 and TRBJ2-1, with a tentative D call TRBD2 (5 bases). TRBV5-7 is designated an ORF whose function remains uncertain. The germline V and J ends were trimmed by 2 bases and 4 bases, with 13 bases remaining between them. This CDR3 has 15 residues. The CDR3 spells CASSFLLGVYNEQFF. CDR3 sequence (DNA): TGTGCCAGCAGCTTCTTACTAGGCGTATACAATGAGCAGTTCTTC.

Only a few counts were recorded for this clone. The V gene is TRBV5-4, the J gene TRBJ2-7; tentative D call: TRBD1 (5 bases). The CDR3 has 14 amino acids. V shed 6 bases and J shed 0 bases, with 13 bases lying between them. Germline V gene lookup returns CDR1 SGHNT and CDR2 YYREEE (reference sequence). The CDR3: CASKKYDSSYEQYF. The CDR3 DNA is TGTGCCAGCAAAAAATACGACAGCTCCTACGAGCAGTACTTC.

A few counts support this clone. This chain joins TRBV7-9 and TRBJ2-7, with D unclear. Germline loops: CDR1 SEHNR, CDR2 FQNEAQ (reference sequence). V was cut by 3 bases and J by 4 bases, with 7 bases left in between. The CDR3 sequence is 12 residues long. The CDR3 loop is CASSFLLYEQYF. DNA of the CDR3: TGTGCCAGCAGCTTTCTTCTGTACGAGCAGTACTTC.

This chain joins TRBV7-2 and TRBJ2-1; TRBD2 is a possible D gene (6 bases). Germline V gene data show CDR1 as SGHTA and CDR2 as FQGNSA. The CDR3 is 16 residues long. Between the trimmed V and J ends, which lost 2 bases and 8 bases, there was a span of 19 bases. Here the CDR3 reads CASSLSWRAQRDEQFF. CDR3 sequence (DNA): TGTGCCAGCAGCTTATCCTGGAGGGCACAACGGGATGAGCAGTTCTTC.

Only one count was recorded for this clone. The V and J genes are TRBV30 and TRBJ2-7; D is unresolved. The ends were cut back, 1 base at V and 0 bases at J, with 13 bases in the middle. The CDR3 consists of 15 residues. Germline V gene lookup returns CDR1 GTSNPN and CDR2 SVGIG (reference sequence). The CDR3 protein is CAWSASGAFSYEQYF. The CDR3 DNA follows: TGTGCCTGGAGTGCATCCGGAGCCTTCTCCTACGAGCAGTACTTC.

This rearrangement joins TRBV6-5 to TRBJ1-1; TRBD1 matches 7 bases. The CDR3 covers 14 residues. Germline loops: CDR1 MNHEY, CDR2 SVGAGI. V lost 8 bases, J lost 0 bases, and 6 bases stayed unmatched. CDR3 protein: CASARDSLNTEAFF. The CDR3 DNA reads TGTGCCAGCGCGAGGGACAGCCTGAACACTGAAGCTTTCTTT.

This clone was observed a few times. V is TRBV13 and J is TRBJ1-2; TRBD1 aligns across 7 bases. The trim removed 0 bases at V and 9 bases at J, leaving 19 bases unmatched. This CDR3 has 18 residues. The germline CDR1 and CDR2 sequences are PRHDT and FYEKMQ (reference sequence). CDR3 DNA: TGTGCCAGCAGCTTAGGTGCTTCGATATCCGGGACAGCATTGAGCTACACCTTC. Translation gives CASSLGASISGTALSYTF.

V and J are TRBV2 and TRBJ2-4; D tentatively fits TRBD1 or TRBD2 (5 bases each). Germline CDR1 and CDR2: SNHLY and FYNNEI. With 10 bases removed from V and 0 bases from J, the gap between germline ends came to 16 bases. The CDR3 contains 15 residues. The CDR3: CAIGLRGGAKNIQYF. CDR3 bases: TGTGCCATCGGGTTGAGGGGCGGAGCCAAAAACATTCAGTACTTC.